The rows below give T cell receptor beta chains drawn from one sample of a study of blood T cell repertoires in COVID-19. The repertoire was sequenced with immunoSEQ multiplex PCR; TCRdb's copy has only in-frame clones and lacks some. The top ten clones hold about 4.6% of a sample with under 350,000 clones, roughly 90% of them seen once. The specimen was peripheral blood. Receptors originate from a man aged 40-49 years with acute or convalescent COVID-19. Both conserved end residues are part of each CDR3. A D gene is named only where the DNA matches it firmly.

v_gene: TRBV30
d_gene: TRBD1
j_gene: TRBJ1-1
CDR3aa: CAWSRQGDTEAFF

v_gene: TRBV6-5
d_gene: .
j_gene: TRBJ2-7
CDR3aa: CASRRSYEQYF

v_gene: TRBV3-1/TRBV3-2
d_gene: TRBD1
j_gene: TRBJ1-6
CDR3aa: CASSQGQGAGRSPLHF

v_gene: TRBV27
d_gene: .
j_gene: TRBJ1-5
CDR3aa: CASSPLAPEGYSNQPQHF

v_gene: TRBV12-3/TRBV12-4
d_gene: TRBD1
j_gene: TRBJ1-2
CDR3aa: CASSRQGDYGYTF

v_gene: TRBV7-2
d_gene: .
j_gene: TRBJ1-1
CDR3aa: CASSLRAGRDEAFF

v_gene: TRBV6-5
d_gene: .
j_gene: TRBJ1-6
CDR3aa: CASSYGGNNSPLHF

v_gene: TRBV24-1
d_gene: .
j_gene: TRBJ2-2
CDR3aa: CATSNRDTGELFF

v_gene: TRBV18
d_gene: .
j_gene: TRBJ1-1
CDR3aa: CASSPNGEKAFF

v_gene: TRBV6-6
d_gene: TRBD1
j_gene: TRBJ2-7
CDR3aa: CASSYSTGAYEQYF

v_gene: TRBV15
d_gene: .
j_gene: TRBJ2-7
CDR3aa: CATSRGGRGGSYEQYF

v_gene: TRBV4-2
d_gene: TRBD2
j_gene: TRBJ2-7
CDR3aa: CASSQGTLAESSYEQYF

v_gene: TRBV19
d_gene: TRBD1
j_gene: TRBJ1-1
CDR3aa: CASRLDRDTEAFF

v_gene: TRBV2
d_gene: TRBD1
j_gene: TRBJ1-5
CDR3aa: CASSGGVGTGLNQPQHF

v_gene: TRBV2
d_gene: TRBD1
j_gene: TRBJ1-1
CDR3aa: CASSTAGTGVTEAFF

v_gene: TRBV5-4
d_gene: TRBD2
j_gene: TRBJ2-1
CDR3aa: CASSSAGGPYNEQFF

v_gene: TRBV7-2
d_gene: TRBD2
j_gene: TRBJ2-3
CDR3aa: CASSRIAGVLGDTQYF

v_gene: TRBV15
d_gene: TRBD1
j_gene: TRBJ1-1
CDR3aa: CATSRDLDRADTEAFF

v_gene: TRBV11-2
d_gene: .
j_gene: TRBJ1-1
CDR3aa: CASSLRDRYTEAFF

v_gene: TRBV5-1
d_gene: TRBD1
j_gene: TRBJ2-7
CDR3aa: CASSFLPGQGNEQYF

v_gene: TRBV28
d_gene: TRBD1
j_gene: TRBJ2-5
CDR3aa: CASSLPLATGDIGETQYF

v_gene: TRBV2
d_gene: .
j_gene: TRBJ2-7
CDR3aa: CASSEERSYEQYF

v_gene: TRBV5-6
d_gene: TRBD1
j_gene: TRBJ1-2
CDR3aa: CASSFEHTTGGAF

v_gene: TRBV29-1
d_gene: .
j_gene: TRBJ1-1
CDR3aa: CSVSGGVYTEAFF

v_gene: TRBV4-2
d_gene: TRBD1
j_gene: TRBJ1-4
CDR3aa: CASSQVGQDTNEKLFF

v_gene: TRBV2
d_gene: .
j_gene: TRBJ1-3
CDR3aa: CASSAGGAGNTIYF

v_gene: TRBV11-2
d_gene: .
j_gene: TRBJ2-7
CDR3aa: CASSLETGMIAYEQYF

v_gene: TRBV6-5
d_gene: .
j_gene: TRBJ2-7
CDR3aa: CASSYRGSYEQYF

v_gene: TRBV4-1
d_gene: .
j_gene: TRBJ1-1
CDR3aa: CASSQVYPGDTEAFF

v_gene: TRBV10-3
d_gene: TRBD1
j_gene: TRBJ1-5
CDR3aa: CAISEQGQAGQPQHF

v_gene: TRBV19
d_gene: TRBD1
j_gene: TRBJ1-2
CDR3aa: CASTLGQGYGYTF

v_gene: TRBV5-1
d_gene: .
j_gene: TRBJ2-7
CDR3aa: CASSFTGPTYEQYF

v_gene: TRBV3-1/TRBV3-2
d_gene: TRBD2
j_gene: TRBJ2-3
CDR3aa: CASSQDGLAGGSSTDTQYF

v_gene: TRBV11-2
d_gene: .
j_gene: TRBJ2-7
CDR3aa: CASSSRRDNYEQYF

v_gene: TRBV30
d_gene: TRBD2
j_gene: TRBJ2-3
CDR3aa: CAWSLRGGSTDTQYF

v_gene: TRBV6-6
d_gene: .
j_gene: TRBJ2-7
CDR3aa: CASSFPWAPKTYEQYF

v_gene: TRBV2
d_gene: .
j_gene: TRBJ1-5
CDR3aa: CASSDRRHTDQPQHF